These 24 T cell receptor beta chains were sequenced from one sample in a study of blood T cell repertoires in COVID-19. Measured with immunoSEQ multiplex PCR; TCRdb has only the in-frame clones, and not every one. The sample carries hundreds of thousands of clones, approximately 88% recorded once. Material for sequencing was PBMCs or T cells enriched from blood (not recorded which). The source of these receptors is a woman in her late teens or twenties who had recovered from COVID-19.

The chain joins TRBV6-5 to TRBJ2-7; 13 nucleotides match TRBD2. The CDR3 is 15 amino acids. J gave up 5 bases and V 6 bases, and 7 bases lay outside the gene matches. Germline CDR1 and CDR2: MNHEY and SVGAGI. The CDR3 region has the DNA TGTGCCAGCAGCCGGACTAGCGGGAGAATCGACGAGCAGTACTTC. This codes for CASSRTSGRIDEQYF.

The CDR3 sequence is CASSGELTGGTIYF. The CDR3 bases are TGTGCCAGCAGCGGTGAATTGACAGGGGGTACCATATATTTT. V usage is TRBV7-9 and J usage is TRBJ1-3, with 9 bases fitting TRBD1. V shed 5 bases and J 10 bases; nucleotides not matched to a gene: 9. The CDR3 has 14 amino acids. In germline, CDR1 is SEHNR, CDR2 FQNEAQ (reference sequence).

V usage is TRBV5-1 and J usage is TRBJ2-7, with a possible D match to TRBD1 (5 bases). The CDR3 runs to 15 residues. Per the germline V gene, CDR1 is SGHRS and CDR2 is YFSETQ. The ends were cut back, 0 bases at V and 5 bases at J, with 15 bases in the middle. CDR3 protein: CASSLEGRVSDEQYF. CDR3 sequence (DNA): TGCGCCAGCAGCTTGGAAGGCAGGGTGTCCGACGAGCAGTACTTC.

The V gene is TRBV7-2, the J gene TRBJ1-2; unclear D gene. Per germline, CDR1 SGHTA and CDR2 FQGNSA. V was shortened by 4 bases and J by 3 bases, with 21 bases between the two germline ends. The length of the CDR3 is 17 residues. The CDR3 protein is CASSSYPNSQDHYGYTF. DNA for the CDR3: TGTGCCAGCAGCTCCTATCCCAACAGCCAAGACCACTATGGCTACACCTTC.

V gene TRBV5-8 combines with J gene TRBJ2-6, with D tentatively TRBD1 (5 bases). The germline gives CDR1 SGHTS, CDR2 YDEGEE. Trimming took 1 base from V and 0 from J, leaving 5 bases between them. The CDR3 is 15 amino acids. The CDR3 region has the DNA TGTGCCAGCAGCTTGACAGGCTCTGGGGCCAACGTCCTGACTTTC. Translated: CASSLTGSGANVLTF. The full variable domain, in which reference TRBV5-8 and TRBJ2-6 provide the parts outside the CDR3, is EAGVTQSPTHLIKTRGQQATLRCSPISGHTSVYWYQQALGLGLQFLLWYDEGEERNRGNFPPRFSGRQFPNYSSELNVNALELEDSALYLCASSLTGSGANVLTFGAGSRLTVL.

J is TRBJ1-2 and V is TRBV5-5, with 12 bases aligning to TRBD1. The junction had 13 bases not matched to a gene; V was cut back by 5 bases and J by 5 bases. CDR1 is SGHKS and CDR2 is YYEKEE in the germline V gene (reference sequence). This CDR3 comprises 17 residues. The CDR3 spells CASSRPGTGGPLYGYTF. As DNA, the CDR3 is TGTGCCAGCAGTCGTCCCGGGACAGGGGGCCCTCTATATGGCTACACCTTC.

The chain links TRBV9 to TRBJ1-2; D is possibly TRBD1 (5 bases). The germline V gene has CDR1 SGDLS and CDR2 YYNGEE. Trimming removed 2 bases at V and 4 bases at J, with 12 bases between. The CDR3 has 14 residues. The CDR3 protein is CASSVGGAPYGYTF. DNA for the CDR3: TGTGCCAGCAGCGTTGGAGGGGCCCCCTATGGCTACACCTTC.

For the CDR3, the DNA is TGTGCCAGCAGTTCGACTAGCGGGAGATACGAGCAGTACTTC. It encodes CASSSTSGRYEQYF. The chain employs TRBV6-2 or TRBV6-3 and TRBJ2-7, with 12 bases that match TRBD2. Per germline, CDR1 MNHEY and CDR2 SVGEGT. Losses at the gene ends were 4 bases for V and 4 bases for J; bases not matched to a gene: 2. There are 14 residues in the CDR3.

The chain employs TRBV14 and TRBJ2-7, with D possibly TRBD1 on 6 matching bases. This CDR3 has 14 amino acids. CDR1 is SGHDN, CDR2 FVKESK, per germline. Deletions cut 4 bases from V and 2 bases from J, with 12 bases between. The CDR3 nucleotides read TGTGCCAGCAGCCCGAGGGGGAGAACCTACGAGCAGTACTTC. Amino acid sequence: CASSPRGRTYEQYF.

The genes are TRBV5-1 and TRBJ1-1, with a weak D call TRBD1 (5 bases). This CDR3 is 13 amino acids long. CDR1 and CDR2 (germline): SGHRS, YFSETQ. Trimming stripped 4 bases from V and 0 bases from J, with 7 bases between. CDR3 residues: CASSRQLNTEAFF. CDR3 nucleotide sequence: TGCGCCAGCAGCCGACAGTTGAACACTGAAGCTTTCTTT.

V is TRBV24-1 and J is TRBJ2-2, with TRBD2 matching over 7 bases. The V gene's germline CDR1 is KGHDR and CDR2 SFDVKD. This CDR3 comprises 14 residues. With V trimmed by 3 bases and J by 7 bases, 4 bases remained unmatched. CDR3 amino acids: CATSDLADYGELFF. CDR3 DNA: TGTGCCACCAGTGATCTAGCGGATTACGGGGAGCTGTTTTTT.

The chain joins TRBV10-3 to TRBJ2-7; possible D gene TRBD1, 6 bases. Germline lookup yields CDR1 ENHRY and CDR2 SYGVKD. The V and J ends lost 2 bases and 0 bases respectively, with 11 bases between them. This CDR3 has 15 residues. The CDR3: CAISEDRTRSYEQYF. CDR3 in DNA: TGTGCCATCAGTGAGGACAGGACCCGCTCCTACGAGCAGTACTTC.

The rearrangement joins TRBV5-8 to TRBJ2-3; 9 nucleotides align to TRBD2. J lost 4 bases, V lost 5 bases, and 8 bases had no gene match. The length of the CDR3 is 15 residues. Per the germline V gene, CDR1 is SGHTS and CDR2 is YDEGEE. The CDR3 DNA reads as TGTGCCAGCAGAACGGGACTAGCCGGTTCAGATACGCAGTATTTT. Protein: CASRTGLAGSDTQYF.

The genes are TRBV7-3 and TRBJ1-2, with D tentatively TRBD1 (5 bases). This CDR3 region has 14 residues. The germline V gene has CDR1 SGHTA and CDR2 FQGTGA. Trimming took off 6 bases at V and 8 bases at J, with 19 bases between the two ends. CDR3 region: CASSPGGEGGGYTF. The CDR3, as DNA: TGTGCCAGCAGTCCGGGGGGTGAAGGAGGCGGCTACACCTTC.

The chain couples TRBV27 to TRBJ2-7, with TRBD1 identical over 10 bases. The CDR3 spans 14 residues. Germline lookup yields CDR1 MNHEY and CDR2 SMNVEV (reference sequence). Trimming took 4 bases from V and 4 from J; bases not matched to a gene: 4. DNA for the CDR3: TGTGCCAGCAGTTCGCGGGACAGGGGTTACGAGCAGTACTTC. Protein sequence: CASSSRDRGYEQYF.

This chain joins TRBV7-2 and TRBJ2-7, with D unclear. V was pared by 1 base and J by 4 bases, with 8 bases between. The CDR3 is made up of 13 amino acids. The V gene's germline CDR1 is SGHTA and CDR2 FQGNSA. The CDR3 coding sequence is TGTGCCAGCAGCTTAGAGGCGGAGTACGAGCAGTACTTC. Translated: CASSLEAEYEQYF.

In the case of this clone: The sample has other DNA sequences that encode this CDR3 too. V gene TRBV15 combines with J gene TRBJ1-1; D is undetermined. The CDR3 has 14 amino acids. V shed 1 base and J shed 2 bases, with 8 bases lying between them. The germline gives CDR1 LNHNV, CDR2 YYDKDF (reference sequence). Here the CDR3 DNA reads TGTGCCACCAGCAGAGGGGCCCCTAACACTGAAGCTTTCTTT. Encoded protein: CATSRGAPNTEAFF.

This sequence joins TRBV6-2 or TRBV6-3 and TRBJ2-5; the D gene is possibly TRBD2 (7 bases). Germline V gene data show CDR1 as MNHEY and CDR2 as SVGEGT. The CDR3 runs 14 residues. Trimming removed 6 bases from V and 5 bases from J, with 16 bases in between. The CDR3 region is CASSPIAGAETQYF. CDR3 coding DNA: TGTGCCAGCAGCCCTATCGCGGGGGCGGAGACCCAGTACTTC.

The chain employs TRBV15 and TRBJ1-5; a possible D gene is TRBD1 (5 bases). With 1 base removed from V and 0 bases from J, the gap between germline ends came to 7 bases. This CDR3 region has 15 residues. CDR1 and CDR2 from the germline V gene are LNHNV and YYDKDF (reference sequence). The CDR3 nucleotides read TGTGCCACCAGCAGAGCTAGGGGTAGCAATCAGCCCCAGCATTTT. Protein sequence: CATSRARGSNQPQHF.

The chain recombines TRBV4-3 with TRBJ2-5; 7 bases agree with TRBD1. V lost 0 bases and J lost 1; bases outside the gene matches: 5. Germline V gene lookup returns CDR1 LGHNA and CDR2 YSLEER. CDR3 length: 16 residues. The CDR3 region has the DNA TGCGCCAGCAGCCAAGATATCAGGGGGTCCCAAGAGACCCAGTACTTC. It translates to CASSQDIRGSQETQYF.

The CDR3 spells CASSSELEAPPYEQYF. CDR3 nucleotides: TGTGCCAGCAGCTCGGAGCTGGAGGCGCCCCCCTACGAGCAGTACTTC. This chain uses TRBV5-6 with TRBJ2-7; weak D call: TRBD2 (5 bases). The CDR3 loop spans 16 amino acids. CDR1 is SGHDT, CDR2 YYEEEE, per germline. V lost 3 bases and J lost 2, with 18 bases in between. Looking up the rest from reference TRBV5-6 and TRBJ2-7 gives the full variable domain: DAGVTQSPTHLIKTRGQQVTLRCSPKSGHDTVSWYQQALGQGPQFIFQYYEEEERQRGNFPDRFSGHQFPNYSSELNVNALLLGDSALYLCASSSELEAPPYEQYFGPGTRLTVT.

V is TRBV9 and J is TRBJ2-7; no clear D. Between the trimmed V and J ends, which lost 2 bases and 2 bases, there was a span of 11 bases. The CDR3 consists of 14 residues. The germline V gene encodes CDR1 SGDLS and CDR2 YYNGEE. The CDR3: CASSVASSAYEQYF. CDR3 DNA sequence: TGTGCCAGCAGCGTCGCCAGCAGCGCCTACGAGCAGTACTTC.

This clone was seen a single time. The CDR3 is CASSLLGRVIYTF. In DNA form, the CDR3 reads TGCGCCAGCAGCTTGTTGGGCAGGGTGATATACACCTTC. V and J are TRBV5-1 and TRBJ1-2; D possibly corresponds to TRBD1 (5 bases). In germline, CDR1 is SGHRS, CDR2 YFSETQ. Trimming took off 1 base at V and 11 bases at J, with 15 bases between the two ends. This CDR3 comprises 13 residues. Filled out from reference TRBV5-1 and TRBJ1-2, the complete variable domain reads KAGVTQTPRYLIKTRGQQVTLSCSPISGHRSVSWYQQTPGQGLQFLFEYFSETQRNKGNFPGRFSGRQFSNSRSEMNVSTLELGDSALYLCASSLLGRVIYTFGSGTRLTVV.

This sequence joins TRBV9 and TRBJ1-4, with unresolved D. V was clipped by 0 bases and J by 8 bases, with 8 bases between them. CDR3 size: 13 residues. Germline-derived CDR1 and CDR2 are SGDLS and YYNGEE. The CDR3 spells CASSVGPGEKLFF. The CDR3 coding sequence is TGTGCCAGCAGCGTAGGACCGGGGGAAAAACTGTTTTTT.